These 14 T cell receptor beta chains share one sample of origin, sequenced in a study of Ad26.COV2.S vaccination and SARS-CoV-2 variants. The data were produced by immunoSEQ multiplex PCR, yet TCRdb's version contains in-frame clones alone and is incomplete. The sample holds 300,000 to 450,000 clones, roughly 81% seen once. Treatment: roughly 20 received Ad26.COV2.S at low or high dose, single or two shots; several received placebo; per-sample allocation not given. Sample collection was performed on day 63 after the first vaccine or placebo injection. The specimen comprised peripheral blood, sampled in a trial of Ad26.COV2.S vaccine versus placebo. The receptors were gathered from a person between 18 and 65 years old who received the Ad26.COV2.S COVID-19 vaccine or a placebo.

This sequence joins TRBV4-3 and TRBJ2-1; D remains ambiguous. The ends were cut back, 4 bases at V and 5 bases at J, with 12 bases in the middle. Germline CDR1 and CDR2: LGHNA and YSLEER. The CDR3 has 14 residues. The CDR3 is CASSPGRLDNEQFF. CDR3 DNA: TGCGCCAGCAGCCCAGGACGGTTGGACAATGAGCAGTTCTTC.

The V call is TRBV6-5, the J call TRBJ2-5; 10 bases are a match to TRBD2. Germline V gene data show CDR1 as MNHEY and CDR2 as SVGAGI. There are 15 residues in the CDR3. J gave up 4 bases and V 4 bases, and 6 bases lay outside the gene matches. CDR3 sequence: CASSSPRLAGETQYF. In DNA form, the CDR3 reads TGTGCCAGCAGTTCCCCTCGACTAGCGGGAGAGACCCAGTACTTC.

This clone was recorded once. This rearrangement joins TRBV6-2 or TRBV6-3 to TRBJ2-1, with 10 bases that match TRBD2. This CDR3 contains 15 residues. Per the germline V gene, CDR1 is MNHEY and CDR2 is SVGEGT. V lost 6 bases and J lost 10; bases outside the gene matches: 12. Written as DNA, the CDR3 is TGTGCCAGCAGCTTATCGGGACTAGCGCGAGGGGAGCAGTTCTTC. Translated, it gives CASSLSGLARGEQFF.

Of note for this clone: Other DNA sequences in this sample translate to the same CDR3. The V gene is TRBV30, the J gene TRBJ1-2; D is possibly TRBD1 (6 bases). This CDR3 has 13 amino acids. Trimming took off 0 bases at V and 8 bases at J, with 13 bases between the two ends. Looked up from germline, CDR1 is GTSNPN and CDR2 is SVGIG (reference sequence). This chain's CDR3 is CAWSVPGAGGYTF. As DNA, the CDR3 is TGTGCCTGGAGTGTACCAGGGGCTGGCGGCTACACCTTC.

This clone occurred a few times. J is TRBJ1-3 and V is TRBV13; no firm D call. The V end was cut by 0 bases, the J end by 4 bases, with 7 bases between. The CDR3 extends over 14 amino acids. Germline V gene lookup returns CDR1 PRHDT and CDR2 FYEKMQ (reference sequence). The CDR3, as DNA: TGTGCCAGCAGCTTAGGAGGGCACGGAAACACCATATATTTT. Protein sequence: CASSLGGHGNTIYF.

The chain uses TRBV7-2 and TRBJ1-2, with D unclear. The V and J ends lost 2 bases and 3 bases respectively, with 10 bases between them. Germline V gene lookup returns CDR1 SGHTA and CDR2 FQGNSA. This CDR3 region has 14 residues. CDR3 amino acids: CASSLRDPHYGYTF. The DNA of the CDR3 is TGTGCCAGCAGCTTACGGGATCCTCACTATGGCTACACCTTC.

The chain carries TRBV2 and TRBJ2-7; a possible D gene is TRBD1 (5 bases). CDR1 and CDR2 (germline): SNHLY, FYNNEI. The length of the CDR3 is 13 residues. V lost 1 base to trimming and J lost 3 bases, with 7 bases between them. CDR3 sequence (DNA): TGTGCCAGCAGTGAAGGACAGATCTACGAGCAGTACTTC. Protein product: CASSEGQIYEQYF.

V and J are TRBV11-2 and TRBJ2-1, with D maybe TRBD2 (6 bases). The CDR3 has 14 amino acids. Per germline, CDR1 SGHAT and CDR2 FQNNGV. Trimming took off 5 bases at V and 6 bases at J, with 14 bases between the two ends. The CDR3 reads CASSRDFNPNEQFF. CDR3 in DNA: TGTGCCAGCAGCCGGGACTTTAACCCCAATGAGCAGTTCTTC.

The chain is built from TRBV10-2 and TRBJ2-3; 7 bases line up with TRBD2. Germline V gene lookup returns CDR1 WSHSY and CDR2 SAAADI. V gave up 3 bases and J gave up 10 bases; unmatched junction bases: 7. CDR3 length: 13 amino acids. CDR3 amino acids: CASSDRGDSPQYF. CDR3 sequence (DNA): TGCGCCAGCAGTGATCGGGGGGATTCTCCGCAGTATTTT.

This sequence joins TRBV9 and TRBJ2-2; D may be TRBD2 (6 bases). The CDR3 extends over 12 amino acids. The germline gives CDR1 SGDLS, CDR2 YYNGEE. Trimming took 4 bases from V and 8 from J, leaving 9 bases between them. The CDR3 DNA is TGTGCCAGCAGCAGACTAGTTGGGGAGCTGTTTTTT. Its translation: CASSRLVGELFF.

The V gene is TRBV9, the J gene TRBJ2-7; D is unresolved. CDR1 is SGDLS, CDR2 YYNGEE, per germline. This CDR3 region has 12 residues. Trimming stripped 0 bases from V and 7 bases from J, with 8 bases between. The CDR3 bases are TGTGCCAGCAGCGTAGACGGCGGAGAGCAGTACTTC. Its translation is CASSVDGGEQYF.

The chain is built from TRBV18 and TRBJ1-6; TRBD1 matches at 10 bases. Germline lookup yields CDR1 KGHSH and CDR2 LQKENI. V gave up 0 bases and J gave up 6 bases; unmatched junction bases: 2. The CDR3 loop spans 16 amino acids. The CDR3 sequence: CASSPPTGGLNSPLHF. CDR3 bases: TGTGCCAGCTCACCACCGACAGGGGGCCTTAATTCACCCCTCCACTTT.

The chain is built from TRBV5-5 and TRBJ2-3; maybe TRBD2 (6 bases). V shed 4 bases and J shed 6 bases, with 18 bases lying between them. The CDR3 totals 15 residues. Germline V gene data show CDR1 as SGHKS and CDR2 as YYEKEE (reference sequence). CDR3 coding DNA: TGTGCCAGCAGCGCCCCTCGGGGGATGTGGGATACGCAGTATTTT. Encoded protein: CASSAPRGMWDTQYF.

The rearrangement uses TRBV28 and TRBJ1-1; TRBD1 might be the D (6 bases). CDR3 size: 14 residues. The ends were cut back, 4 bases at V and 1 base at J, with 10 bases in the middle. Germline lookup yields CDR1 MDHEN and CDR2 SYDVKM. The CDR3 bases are TGTGCCAGCAGTTCTCCACAGGGGAACACTGAAGCTTTCTTT. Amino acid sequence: CASSSPQGNTEAFF.